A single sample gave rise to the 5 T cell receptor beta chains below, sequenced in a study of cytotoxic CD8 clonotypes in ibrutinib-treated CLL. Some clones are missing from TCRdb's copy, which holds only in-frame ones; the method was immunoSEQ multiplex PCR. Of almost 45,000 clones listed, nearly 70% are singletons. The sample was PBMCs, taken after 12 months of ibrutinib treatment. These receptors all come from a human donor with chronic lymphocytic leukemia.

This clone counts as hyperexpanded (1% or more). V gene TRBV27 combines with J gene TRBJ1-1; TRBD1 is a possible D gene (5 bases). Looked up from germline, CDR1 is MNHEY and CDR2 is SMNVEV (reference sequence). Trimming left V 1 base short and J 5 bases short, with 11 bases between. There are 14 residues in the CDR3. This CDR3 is CASSLLLRGTEAFF. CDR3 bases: TGTGCCAGCAGTTTATTACTGCGGGGGACTGAAGCTTTCTTT.

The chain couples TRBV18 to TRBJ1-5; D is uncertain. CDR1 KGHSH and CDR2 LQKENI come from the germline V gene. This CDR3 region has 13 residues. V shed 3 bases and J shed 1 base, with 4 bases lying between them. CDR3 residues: CASSPESNQPQHF. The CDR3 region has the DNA TGTGCCAGCTCACCCGAGAGCAATCAGCCCCAGCATTTT.

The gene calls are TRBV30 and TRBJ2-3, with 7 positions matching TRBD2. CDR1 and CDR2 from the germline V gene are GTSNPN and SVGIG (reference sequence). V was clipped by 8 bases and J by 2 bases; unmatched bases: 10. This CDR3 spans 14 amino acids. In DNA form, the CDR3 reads TGTGCCGGGGTGACTAGCAAACACACAGATACGCAGTATTTT. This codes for CAGVTSKHTDTQYF.

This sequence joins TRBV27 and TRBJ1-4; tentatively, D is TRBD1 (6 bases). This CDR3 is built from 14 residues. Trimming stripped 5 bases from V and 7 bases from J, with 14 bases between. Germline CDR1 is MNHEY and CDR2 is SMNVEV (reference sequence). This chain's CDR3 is CASSPIRGGEKLFF. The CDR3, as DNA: TGTGCCAGCAGTCCGATCAGAGGGGGTGAAAAACTGTTTTTT.

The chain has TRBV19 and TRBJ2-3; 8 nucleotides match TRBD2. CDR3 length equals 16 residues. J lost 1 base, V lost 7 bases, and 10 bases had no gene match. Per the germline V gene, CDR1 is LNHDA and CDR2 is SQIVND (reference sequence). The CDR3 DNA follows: TGTGCCAGTACCTCGACGGGGCGGGGGGGCACAGATACGCAGTATTTT. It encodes CASTSTGRGGTDTQYF.